The rows below give T cell receptor beta chains drawn from one sample of a study of regulatory T cells in long-lasting Graves disease. TCRdb analysed the multiplex PCR reads with MiXCR anew, one entry per CDR3 protein. This table has hundreds of thousands of distinct CDR3 sequences, roughly 20% appearing once. Sequenced material: peripheral blood mononuclear cells (PBMCs), taken when the disease was refractory, from a patient treated with antithyroid drugs. These receptors were collected from a female donor with Graves disease. Each CDR3 is given with its conserved first and last residue. D genes are given only for firm matches. Clone sizes are given selectively: once, few, many, or a class where the clone is expanded.

cdr3_length j_call clone_size v_call d_call cdr3_aa cdr3_nt
15 TRBJ1-2 many TRBV28 NA CASSSRGVANYGYTF TGTGCCAGCAGTTCAAGGGGTGTGGCTAACTATGGCTACACCTTC
14 TRBJ2-7 NA TRBV20-1 NA CSARAGTNPYEQYF TGCAGTGCTAGAGCCGGGACAAACCCCTACGAGCAGTACTTC
15 TRBJ1-2 few TRBV7-9 NA CASSPFGTELYGYTF TGTGCCAGCAGCCCCTTCGGGACGGAACTCTATGGCTACACCTTC
13 TRBJ1-1 few TRBV29-1 NA CSVEDRLGTEAFF TGCAGCGTTGAAGATCGGCTAGGAACTGAAGCTTTCTTT
15 TRBJ2-1 few TRBV11-2 TRBD2 CASSLTTSGRHEQFF TGTGCCAGCAGCTTAACAACTAGCGGGAGGCATGAGCAGTTCTTC
16 TRBJ2-2 NA TRBV9 NA CASSLSAGTNTGELFF TGTGCCAGCTCCCTTTCCGCGGGGACAAACACCGGGGAGCTGTTTTTT
12 TRBJ2-7 many TRBV29-1 TRBD1 CSVQGQGYEQYF TGCAGCGTTCAGGGACAGGGTTACGAGCAGTACTTC
14 TRBJ1-1 many TRBV30 NA CAWSAGTTNTEAFF TGTGCCTGGAGTGCCGGGACAACCAACACTGAAGCTTTCTTT
17 TRBJ2-4 few TRBV27 TRBD2 CASSLFGLAGAKNIQYF TGTGCCAGCAGTTTATTTGGGCTAGCGGGAGCCAAAAACATTCAGTACTTC
17 TRBJ2-2 few TRBV6-1 NA CASNSGAGTLNTGELFF TGTGCCAGCAACTCGGGAGCCGGGACACTGAACACCGGGGAGCTGTTTTTT
16 TRBJ2-7 few TRBV15 NA CATSRDHGRESYEQYF TGTGCCACCAGCAGAGACCATGGACGGGAATCCTACGAGCAGTACTTC
13 TRBJ2-5 few TRBV7-9 NA CASSLRWEETQYF TGTGCCAGCAGCTTAAGGTGGGAAGAGACCCAGTACTTC
12 TRBJ2-5 many TRBV12-3/TRBV12-4 NA CASSLGTLTQYF TGTGCCAGCAGTCTCGGGACACTGACCCAGTACTTC
18 TRBJ2-5 many TRBV7-2 TRBD2 CASSFSRGSGRVQETQYF TGTGCCAGCAGCTTTAGTCGCGGGAGCGGGAGGGTACAAGAGACCCAGTACTTC
17 TRBJ2-1 many TRBV27 TRBD2 CASSLGLAGGSYNEQFF TGTGCCAGCAGTTTGGGACTAGCGGGGGGGTCCTACAATGAGCAGTTCTTC
15 TRBJ2-7 few TRBV25-1 NA CASSELTPSSYEQYF TGTGCCAGCAGTGAATTGACTCCCAGCTCCTACGAGCAGTACTTC
15 TRBJ2-7 many TRBV6-1 NA CASRSGTWETYEQYF TGTGCCAGCAGATCCGGGACTTGGGAAACATACGAGCAGTACTTC
16 TRBJ2-5 NA TRBV18 NA CASSPLAGSFQETQYF TGTGCCAGCTCACCTCTCGCTGGGAGCTTCCAAGAGACCCAGTACTTC
17 TRBJ2-5 few TRBV6-2/TRBV6-3 TRBD2 CASSYSVAGVHQETQYF TGTGCCAGCAGTTATTCGGTAGCGGGGGTACACCAAGAGACCCAGTACTTC